This T cell receptor beta chain derives from a study of blood T cells in healthy people across ages. This clonotype was observed a handful of times. A second 7 to 11 cycle PCR used barcoded and J-beta primers. TCRdb called the 5' RACE reads again in MiXCR, with one record for every CDR3 protein. The sample has 760,000 or so distinct CDR3 sequences, 20% to 25% seen once; the top ten hold under 10%. These data were likewise used in another study, on T cells of mothers and their children. That report notes: RNA extracted was entirely used for cDNA synthesis, around 1.5 ug per 15 ul. There were over 8.5 million TCR beta CDR3 reads from each mother and around 2.9 million from each child.

Material: blood. The sequence derives from a boy aged 5-17 years in good health.

CDR3 DNA: TGTGCCAGCAGCGTTCTGGGGGGACCCCGGCAAGAGACCCAGTACTTC. Its protein product is CASSVLGGPRQETQYF. The V call is TRBV9, the J call TRBJ2-5, with a tentative D call TRBD2 (6 bases). Per the germline V gene, CDR1 is SGDLS and CDR2 is YYNGEE. The V end was cut by 2 bases, the J end by 2 bases, with 16 bases between. This CDR3 is 16 amino acids long.